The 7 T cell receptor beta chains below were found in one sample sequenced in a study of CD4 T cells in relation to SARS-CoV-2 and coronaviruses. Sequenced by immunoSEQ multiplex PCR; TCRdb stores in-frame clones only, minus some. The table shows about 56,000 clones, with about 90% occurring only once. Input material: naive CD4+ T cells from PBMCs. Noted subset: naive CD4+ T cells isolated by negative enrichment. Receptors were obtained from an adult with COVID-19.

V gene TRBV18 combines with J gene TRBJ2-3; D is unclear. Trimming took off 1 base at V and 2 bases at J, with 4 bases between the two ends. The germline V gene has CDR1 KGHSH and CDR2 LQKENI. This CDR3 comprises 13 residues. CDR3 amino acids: CASSPLITDTQYF. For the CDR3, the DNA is TGTGCCAGCTCACCACTGATCACAGATACGCAGTATTTT. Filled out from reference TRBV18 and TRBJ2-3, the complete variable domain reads NAGVMQNPRHLVRRRGQEARLRCSPMKGHSHVYWYRQLPEEGLKFMVYLQKENIIDESGMPKERFSAEFPKEGPSILRIQQVVRGDSAAYFCASSPLITDTQYFGPGTRLTVL.

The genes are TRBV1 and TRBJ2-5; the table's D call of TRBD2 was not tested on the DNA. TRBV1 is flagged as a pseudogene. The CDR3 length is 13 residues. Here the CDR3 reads CTSSRLGAETQYF. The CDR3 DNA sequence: TGCACCAGCAGCCGACTAGGCGCCGAGACCCAGTACTTC.

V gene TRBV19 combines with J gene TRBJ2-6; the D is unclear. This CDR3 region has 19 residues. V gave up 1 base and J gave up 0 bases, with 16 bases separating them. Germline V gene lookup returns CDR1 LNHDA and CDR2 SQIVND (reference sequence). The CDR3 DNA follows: TGTGCCAGTAGTATAGCTGGGGTCGCACTCGTCTCTGGGGCCAACGTCCTGACTTTC. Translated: CASSIAGVALVSGANVLTF.

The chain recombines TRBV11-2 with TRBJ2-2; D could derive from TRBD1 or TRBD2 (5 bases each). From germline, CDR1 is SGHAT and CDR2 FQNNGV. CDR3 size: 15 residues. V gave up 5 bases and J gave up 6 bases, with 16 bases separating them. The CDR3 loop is CASSPSFGAAGELFF. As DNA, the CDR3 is TGTGCCAGCAGCCCAAGCTTCGGGGCGGCCGGGGAGCTGTTTTTT.

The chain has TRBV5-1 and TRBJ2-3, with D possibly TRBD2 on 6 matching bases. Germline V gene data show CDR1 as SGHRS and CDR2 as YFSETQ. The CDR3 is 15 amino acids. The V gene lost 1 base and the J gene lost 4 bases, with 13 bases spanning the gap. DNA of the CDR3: TGCGCCAGCAGCTTGACTAGCCCTTGGGCAGATACGCAGTATTTT. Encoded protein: CASSLTSPWADTQYF.

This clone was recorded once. CDR3 residues: CAISDFGTSGSVQYF. The CDR3 DNA sequence: TGTGCCATCAGTGACTTTGGGACTAGCGGGAGTGTGCAGTACTTC. This sequence joins TRBV10-3 and TRBJ2-7, with 14 nucleotides matching TRBD2. The CDR3 totals 15 residues. Trimming at V came to 3 bases and at J to 9 bases, leaving 7 bases not matched to a gene. CDR1 and CDR2 from the germline V gene are ENHRY and SYGVKD.

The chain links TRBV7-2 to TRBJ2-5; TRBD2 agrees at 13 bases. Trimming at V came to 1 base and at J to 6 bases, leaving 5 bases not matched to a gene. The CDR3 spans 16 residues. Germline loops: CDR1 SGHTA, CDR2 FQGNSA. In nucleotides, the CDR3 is TGTGCCAGCAGCTTAGTACTAGCGGGAGGGGTAAAGACCCAGTACTTC. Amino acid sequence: CASSLVLAGGVKTQYF.